This T cell receptor beta chain was observed in a study of Graves' ophthalmopathy and Graves' hyperthyroidism. Study-level findings and limits: Among expanded thyroid clonotypes above 0.001 frequency, most also occurred in blood.

Using RNA transcripts, the TCR beta CDR3 regions were amplified. First-round RT-PCR relied on HTBI primers, and a second-round multiplex PCR came next. TCRdb re-called the multiplex PCR reads with MiXCR, one entry per CDR3 protein. In the table there are 200,000 to 300,000 distinct CDR3 sequences, about 47% of which are singletons. This clonotype has a count of ten or more. Its specificity is unknown. The receptor was derived from an adult man with Graves' ophthalmopathy. Sequencing was performed on peripheral blood.

The CDR3 spells CATSRPDITGELFF. The DNA for the CDR3 is TGTGCCACCAGCAGGCCAGATATCACCGGGGAGCTGTTTTTT. The chain combines TRBV15 with TRBJ2-2; no clear D. The CDR3 extends over 14 amino acids. V shed 3 bases and J shed 4 bases, with 9 bases lying between them. Per germline, CDR1 LNHNV and CDR2 YYDKDF (reference sequence).